This T cell receptor (beta chain) was identified in a study of regulatory and conventional T cells in RAG deficiency. Study observations and caveats: Patient subsets had shorter CDR3s; Omenn Treg-Tconv overlap exceeded 75%. Omenn syndrome and CID/AS patients had about 110-fold fewer unique Treg TCR beta sequences, versus 9.5 to 10-fold elsewhere.

Sequencing was performed with immunoSEQ multiplex PCR; in TCRdb, only in-frame clones are kept and a portion is missing. There are some 31,000 clones in the sample; more than 90% occur only once, and approximately 0.15% lies in the top ten. As regards this clone: Its antigen is undetermined.

Germline loops: CDR1 DFQATT, CDR2 SNEGSKA (reference sequence). The CDR3 length is 11 residues. The sorted conventional CD4+ T cells were CD25-low and CD127-high, with genomic DNA sequenced. The same sample was also used in a study of regulatory T cells. This second report adds: The primer mix had 52 TRBV and 13 TRBJ primers. Skewed V and J usage and few unique V-J pairs marked patient repertoires, most in Tregs.

This receptor was obtained from a human donor in good health. This chain joins TRBV20-1 and TRBJ1-1; a weak D match, TRBD1 (6 bases). The sample comprised CD25- CD4+ T cells sorted from blood. The CDR3 sequence: CRGQLNTEAFF. The DNA of the CDR3 is TGCCGGGGACAATTGAACACTGAAGCTTTCTTT.